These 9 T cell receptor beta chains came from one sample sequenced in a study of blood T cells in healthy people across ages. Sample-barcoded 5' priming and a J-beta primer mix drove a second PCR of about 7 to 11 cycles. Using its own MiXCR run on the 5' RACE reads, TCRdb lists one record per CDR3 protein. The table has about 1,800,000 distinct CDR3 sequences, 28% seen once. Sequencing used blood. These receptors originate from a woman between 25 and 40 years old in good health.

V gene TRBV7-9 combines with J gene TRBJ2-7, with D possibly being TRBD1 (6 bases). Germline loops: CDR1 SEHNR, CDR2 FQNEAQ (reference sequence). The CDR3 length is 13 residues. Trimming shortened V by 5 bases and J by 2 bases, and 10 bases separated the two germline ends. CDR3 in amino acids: CASSPDRPYEQYF. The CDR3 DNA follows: TGTGCCAGCAGCCCTGACAGGCCCTACGAGCAGTACTTC.

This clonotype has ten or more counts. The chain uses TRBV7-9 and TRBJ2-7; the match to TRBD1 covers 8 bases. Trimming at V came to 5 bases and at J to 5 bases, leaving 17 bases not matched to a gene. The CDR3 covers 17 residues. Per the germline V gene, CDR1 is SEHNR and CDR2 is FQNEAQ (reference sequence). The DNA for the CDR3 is TGTGCCAGCAGCGTGTCGACCCCGGTTGGACAGGGAGACGAGCAGTACTTC. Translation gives CASSVSTPVGQGDEQYF.

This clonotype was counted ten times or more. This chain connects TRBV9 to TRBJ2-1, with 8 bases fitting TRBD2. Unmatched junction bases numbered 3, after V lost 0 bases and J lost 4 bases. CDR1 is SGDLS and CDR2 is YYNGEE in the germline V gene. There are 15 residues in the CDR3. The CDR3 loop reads CASSVVAGGYNEQFF. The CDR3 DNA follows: TGTGCCAGCAGCGTAGTTGCGGGGGGATACAATGAGCAGTTCTTC.

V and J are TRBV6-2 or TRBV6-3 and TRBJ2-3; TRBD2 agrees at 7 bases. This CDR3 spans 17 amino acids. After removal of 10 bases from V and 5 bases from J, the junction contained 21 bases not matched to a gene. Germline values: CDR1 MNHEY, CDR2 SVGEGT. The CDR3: CANNPFFGGSGGDTQYF. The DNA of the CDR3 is TGTGCCAACAATCCCTTCTTCGGCGGGAGTGGAGGAGATACGCAGTATTTT.

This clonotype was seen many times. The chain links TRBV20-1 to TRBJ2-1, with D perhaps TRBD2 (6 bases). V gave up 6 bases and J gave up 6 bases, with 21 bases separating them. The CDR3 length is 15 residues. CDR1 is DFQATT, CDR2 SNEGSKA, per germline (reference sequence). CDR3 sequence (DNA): TGCAGTGCCCCCCGACCCGGGGGATCCCCCAATGAGCAGTTCTTC. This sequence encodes CSAPRPGGSPNEQFF.

The CDR3 spells CASSGGQGAPSSYNEQFF. The CDR3 nucleotides read TGTGCCAGCAGCGGAGGACAGGGGGCCCCTAGCTCCTACAATGAGCAGTTCTTC. This chain connects TRBV9 to TRBJ2-1, with TRBD1 matching over 11 bases. The length of the CDR3 is 18 residues. Losses at the gene ends were 3 bases for V and 0 bases for J; bases not matched to a gene: 8. Germline CDR1 and CDR2: SGDLS and YYNGEE. The full variable domain, rest sourced from reference TRBV9 and TRBJ2-1, is DSGVTQTPKHLITATGQRVTLRCSPRSGDLSVYWYQQSLDQGLQFLIQYYNGEERAKGNILERFSAQQFPDLHSELNLSSLELGDSALYFCASSGGQGAPSSYNEQFFGPGTRLTVL.

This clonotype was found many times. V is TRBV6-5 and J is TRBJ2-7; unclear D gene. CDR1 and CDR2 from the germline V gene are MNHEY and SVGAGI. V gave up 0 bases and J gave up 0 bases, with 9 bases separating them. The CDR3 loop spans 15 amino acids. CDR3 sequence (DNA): TGTGCCAGCAGTTACTCCCGGGCGGACTCCTACGAGCAGTACTTC. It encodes CASSYSRADSYEQYF.

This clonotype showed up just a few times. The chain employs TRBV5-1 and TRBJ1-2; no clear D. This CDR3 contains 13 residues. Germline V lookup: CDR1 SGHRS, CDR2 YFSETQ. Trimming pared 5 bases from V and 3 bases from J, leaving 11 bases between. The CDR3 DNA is TGCGCCAGCAGAGCCCGGACGGACTATGGCTACACCTTC. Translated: CASRARTDYGYTF.

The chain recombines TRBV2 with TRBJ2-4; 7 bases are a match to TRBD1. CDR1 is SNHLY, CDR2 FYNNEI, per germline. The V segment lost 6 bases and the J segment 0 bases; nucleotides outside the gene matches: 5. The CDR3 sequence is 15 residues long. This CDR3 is CASRAGGLAKNIQYF. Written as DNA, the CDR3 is TGTGCCAGCAGAGCAGGGGGTCTAGCCAAAAACATTCAGTACTTC.